This T cell receptor beta chain emerged from a study of regulatory T cells in long-lasting Graves disease. Time point indicated: newly diagnosed GD, antithyroid drugs for less than 3 months. Extracted PBMC RNA gave rise to the TCR library. V lost 3 bases to trimming and J lost 4 bases, with 12 bases between them. The CDR3 covers 14 residues. From germline, CDR1 is MNHEY and CDR2 SMNVEV (reference sequence). Sequencing libraries for TCR beta were prepared with iRepertoire HTBI primers and Arm-PCR of CDR3 regions. MiXCR was run by TCRdb on the multiplex PCR reads, yielding one entry per CDR3 protein. The sample includes 520,000 or so distinct CDR3 sequences, around 11% of them seen just once. Concerning this clonotype: This may be a read error, as it is one base from a much larger clone.

The data also belong to a second study, concerning T cells in Graves' hyperthyroidism and ophthalmopathy.

V usage is TRBV27 and J usage is TRBJ1-2, with TRBD1 as a possible D gene (5 bases). Source: peripheral blood mononuclear cells (PBMCs), taken at new diagnosis, from a patient treated with antithyroid drugs. This clonotype was sampled from a woman in her thirties with Graves disease. This CDR3 is CASSLAGPSYGYTF. Written as DNA, the CDR3 is TGTGCCAGCAGTTTGGCAGGGCCTAGCTATGGCTACACCTTC.